The present T cell receptor (beta chain) was sequenced within a study of cytomegalovirus exposure and HLA in healthy donors. This CDR3 has 18 amino acids. In germline, CDR1 is SGHRS, CDR2 YFSETQ. Trimming at V came to 4 bases and at J to 1 base, leaving 9 bases not matched to a gene. A multiplex PCR was run with 60 Vbeta primers and 13 Jbeta primers. Only in-frame clones appear in the TCRdb table, and some are missing; sequencing was by immunoSEQ multiplex PCR. The profile covers under 200,000 clones, with about 68% appearing a single time and approximately 1.4% taken by the ten largest. As to this clone: The antigen is undetermined.

Findings and caveats of the study: The study flagged approximately 180 TCR beta chains as cytomegalovirus-associated. Later on, an analysis tied under 20,000 TCR beta sequences to HLA alleles at 0.05 false discovery rate. What was likely a sequencing artifact was a cluster of highly shared sequence variants.

J is TRBJ2-6 and V is TRBV5-1; 9 nucleotides line up with TRBD1. The source is a man between 18 and 35 years old in good health and CMV-seronegative. The sequenced sample was PBMCs. The CDR3 nucleotides are TGCGCCAGCAGCACCCTCGGACAGGGGAAATCTGGGGCCAACGTCCTGACTTTC. Translating gives CASSTLGQGKSGANVLTF.